The next 10 T cell receptor beta chains were all read from a single sample in a study of T-cell memory formation after mild COVID-19. TCRdb processed the 5' RACE reads anew with MiXCR; each CDR3 protein has one entry. The sample records around 300,000 distinct CDR3 sequences, roughly 13% being singletons. Sequencing used PBMCs or a T cell subset sorted from them (not recorded which). These receptors came from a man aged 18 to 29 who had mild COVID-19 (a few samples of this study predate the infection). Cell type and time point are not known.

This clonotype occurred a few times. CDR3 sequence (DNA): TGTGCCAGCCGACGGGGAGGGAATCAGCCCCAGCATTTT. It specifies CASRRGGNQPQHF. The chain combines TRBV6-5 with TRBJ1-5; no clear D gene. This CDR3 spans 13 amino acids. From germline, CDR1 is MNHEY and CDR2 SVGAGI. Trimming pared 8 bases from V and 4 bases from J, leaving 12 bases between.

This clonotype was picked up a small number of times. The CDR3 DNA reads as TGCAGTGCTAGATCCGCAGGTAGCCACATCGCCTCCTACAATGAGCAGTTCTTC. This gives the protein CSARSAGSHIASYNEQFF. V and J are TRBV20-1 and TRBJ2-1; no clear D. The CDR3 is 18 residues long. The V gene's germline CDR1 is DFQATT and CDR2 SNEGSKA (reference sequence). The V end lost 2 bases, the J end lost 0 bases, and 20 bases lay between the germline ends.

This clonotype was picked up a small number of times. This chain uses TRBV12-3 or TRBV12-4 with TRBJ2-7; perhaps TRBD2 as D (6 bases). The germline V and J ends were trimmed by 8 bases and 3 bases, with 23 bases remaining between them. The CDR3 contains 16 residues. CDR3 loop: CASRRGAGLSYYEQYV. CDR3 DNA sequence: TGTGCCAGCCGCCGAGGAGCGGGCCTGAGTTACTACGAGCAGTACGTC.

The V and J genes are TRBV6-5 and TRBJ1-5; D gene ambiguous. The CDR3 has 15 residues. Germline V gives CDR1 MNHEY, CDR2 SVGAGI. V lost 5 bases and J 3 bases, leaving 14 bases between the germline ends. The CDR3 loop reads CASSEGAVANQPQHF. The CDR3 DNA is TGTGCCAGCAGTGAAGGAGCAGTCGCCAATCAGCCCCAGCATTTT.

The CDR3, as DNA: TGTGCCAGCAGTTATGACAGGGGGAGTCAGCCCCAGCATTTT. Translating gives CASSYDRGSQPQHF. The chain links TRBV6-2 or TRBV6-3 to TRBJ1-5; 9 bases map to TRBD1. Trimming removed 3 bases from V and 6 bases from J; junction bases left unmatched: 3. From germline, CDR1 is MNHEY and CDR2 SVGEGT. The CDR3 length is 14 residues.

Many counts were recorded for this clonotype. The chain joins TRBV3-1 to TRBJ2-1; D not resolved. Germline values: CDR1 LGHDT, CDR2 YNNKEL (reference sequence). The V and J ends lost 1 base and 9 bases respectively, with 4 bases between them. This CDR3 region has 11 residues. The CDR3 DNA reads as TGTGCCAGCAGCCAAGTCGGTGAGCAGTTCTTC. Its translation: CASSQVGEQFF.

J is TRBJ1-4 and V is TRBV2, with 7 positions matching TRBD1. The CDR3 totals 15 residues. J was trimmed by 0 bases and V by 6 bases; bases with no gene match: 4. CDR1 is SNHLY and CDR2 is FYNNEI in the germline V gene. CDR3 amino acids: CASRKGTATNEKLFF. Here the CDR3 DNA reads TGTGCCAGCAGAAAGGGGACAGCAACTAATGAAAAACTGTTTTTT.

CDR3 amino acids: CASSQEGQGYETQYF. CDR3 DNA sequence: TGTGCCAGCAGCCAAGAGGGACAGGGGTACGAGACCCAGTACTTC. This chain joins TRBV3-1 and TRBJ2-5, with 10 bases lining up with TRBD1. The trim removed 0 bases at V and 5 bases at J, leaving 3 bases unmatched. Germline-derived CDR1 and CDR2 are LGHDT and YNNKEL (reference sequence). This CDR3 comprises 15 residues.

The V gene is TRBV18, the J gene TRBJ1-4; D remains ambiguous. Trimming removed 6 bases at V and 6 bases at J, with 11 bases between. The V gene's germline CDR1 is KGHSH and CDR2 LQKENI. The CDR3 consists of 13 residues. CDR3 protein: CASSDKNDEKLFF. CDR3 nucleotides: TGTGCCAGCTCCGACAAGAATGATGAAAAACTGTTTTTT.

This clonotype was counted a few times. The rearrangement uses TRBV4-3 and TRBJ1-2, with a weak D call TRBD1 (5 bases). V lost 4 bases and J lost 0, with 12 bases in between. The CDR3 is 15 amino acids. Germline V gene data show CDR1 as LGHNA and CDR2 as YSLEER. The DNA of the CDR3 is TGCGCCAGCAGCCCCCGGGACCTCGCTAACTATGGCTACACCTTC. Amino acid sequence: CASSPRDLANYGYTF.